The clone carrying this TCR beta chain was recorded a few times. Its target is not known. One entry per CDR3 protein, called by TCRdb with MiXCR from the reads. The data contain 600,000 to 700,000 distinct CDR3 sequences, about 33% of them seen just once; the ten biggest clones take up 18%. This sample stems from a study of T cell repertoires in cytomegalovirus infection. Study-level findings and limits: What dominated the ex vivo response were HLA-C-restricted CMV-specific TCR beta clonotypes.

Per germline, CDR1 DFQATT and CDR2 SNEGSKA (reference sequence). With V trimmed by 2 bases and J by 1 base, 6 bases remained unmatched. The CDR3 is 15 amino acids. This chain joins TRBV20-1 and TRBJ2-3, with 7 bases fitting TRBD2. The sample was cultured PBMCs, taken from culture after CMV antigen stimulation. The receptor was isolated from a human donor in good health (CMV status not recorded). Some clones in this sample may be carry-over from other donors' samples. This CDR3 is CSARRGGRGTDTQYF. CDR3 in DNA: TGCAGTGCTAGAAGGGGCGGGAGAGGCACAGATACGCAGTATTTT.